The 19 T cell receptor beta chains in this list originate from one sample, sequenced in a study of cytotoxic CD8 clonotypes in ibrutinib-treated CLL. Data came from immunoSEQ multiplex PCR; TCRdb stores just in-frame clones and leaves some out. Among some 200,000 clones listed, 70% were seen once. The sample was PBMCs, taken after 12 months of ibrutinib treatment. The receptors derive from a human donor with chronic lymphocytic leukemia.

The chain combines TRBV30 with TRBJ1-1, with TRBD1 matching over 7 bases. Trimming removed 0 bases from V and 1 base from J; junction bases left unmatched: 11. The germline gives CDR1 GTSNPN, CDR2 SVGIG (reference sequence). The CDR3 length is 17 residues. In DNA form, the CDR3 reads TGTGCCTGGAGTGTAAGGGTCAGGGGGGCGGAGAACACTGAAGCTTTCTTT. It codes for CAWSVRVRGAENTEAFF.

As regards this clone: Other DNA sequences from this sample encode an identical CDR3 as well. In nucleotides, the CDR3 is TGCGCCAGCAGCTTGGCGAGTGGATCCTACGAGCAGTACTTC. As protein: CASSLASGSYEQYF. V usage is TRBV5-1 and J usage is TRBJ2-7; D is uncertain. The V end lost 0 bases, the J end lost 1 base, and 8 bases lay between the germline ends. This CDR3 has 14 residues. Germline loops: CDR1 SGHRS, CDR2 YFSETQ.

The CDR3 DNA sequence: TGTGCCAGCAAGCCGGACAGGACTACAGGAAACACCATATATTTT. Encoded protein: CASKPDRTTGNTIYF. The chain recombines TRBV27 with TRBJ1-3; 7 bases line up with TRBD1. Germline CDR1 MNHEY, CDR2 SMNVEV (reference sequence). The CDR3 consists of 15 residues. V shed 7 bases and J 4 bases; nucleotides not matched to a gene: 10.

The chain employs TRBV2 and TRBJ1-1; TRBD1 matches at 10 bases. CDR1 is SNHLY, CDR2 FYNNEI, per germline. J was trimmed by 6 bases and V by 7 bases; bases with no gene match: 11. The CDR3 has 15 residues. The CDR3 sequence is CASIPGGQGRPEAFF. CDR3 DNA: TGTGCCAGCATTCCAGGGGGACAGGGGAGACCTGAAGCTTTCTTT.

The gene calls are TRBV9 and TRBJ1-4; 7 nucleotides line up with TRBD1. Germline values: CDR1 SGDLS, CDR2 YYNGEE. The length of the CDR3 is 14 residues. V lost 4 bases to trimming and J lost 3 bases; unmatched junction nucleotides: 3. CDR3: CASSSRGANEKLFF. The CDR3 DNA is TGTGCCAGCAGCTCCAGGGGGGCTAATGAAAAACTGTTTTTT. The full variable domain, its missing parts supplied by reference TRBV9 and TRBJ1-4, is DSGVTQTPKHLITATGQRVTLRCSPRSGDLSVYWYQQSLDQGLQFLIQYYNGEERAKGNILERFSAQQFPDLHSELNLSSLELGDSALYFCASSSRGANEKLFFGSGTQLSVL.

This clone was picked up a small number of times. The chain couples TRBV5-1 to TRBJ1-2; D unclear. V was clipped by 0 bases and J by 8 bases, with 11 bases between them. This CDR3 has 13 amino acids. Germline-derived CDR1 and CDR2 are SGHRS and YFSETQ. The CDR3: CASSLEAWRGYTF. CDR3 bases: TGCGCCAGCAGCTTGGAGGCCTGGAGGGGCTACACCTTC.

This clone was observed a handful of times. This chain connects TRBV11-2 to TRBJ2-1; 8 bases agree with TRBD1. Germline CDR1 reads SGHAT; CDR2 reads FQNNGV. This CDR3 comprises 14 residues. V lost 5 bases, J lost 4 bases, and 4 bases stayed unmatched. CDR3 amino acids: CASSRTGRYNEQFF. The CDR3, as DNA: TGTGCCAGCAGCAGGACAGGGCGGTACAATGAGCAGTTCTTC.

This clone has just one count. The rearrangement joins TRBV10-2 to TRBJ1-1; TRBD1 matches at 8 bases. V shed 6 bases and J 5 bases; nucleotides not matched to a gene: 11. The germline gives CDR1 WSHSY, CDR2 SAAADI. The CDR3 totals 15 residues. CDR3 bases: TGCGCCAGCAGCTCCGAGACAGGGGCGAGGACTGAAGCTTTCTTT. It codes for CASSSETGARTEAFF.

This clone appeared a few times. V usage is TRBV28 and J usage is TRBJ1-5; D is perhaps TRBD1 (6 bases). V lost 5 bases to trimming and J lost 10 bases, with 18 bases between them. In germline, CDR1 is MDHEN, CDR2 SYDVKM. The length of the CDR3 is 14 residues. CDR3 nucleotides: TGTGCCAGCAGTATGGGGGACAAGGTCTCACCCCAGCATTTT. This translates into CASSMGDKVSPQHF.

This clone was recorded a few times. J is TRBJ2-3 and V is TRBV7-3, with D hard to call. V was cut by 7 bases and J by 5 bases, with 7 bases left in between. The CDR3 length is 11 residues. Germline V lookup: CDR1 SGHTA, CDR2 FQGTGA. The CDR3 here is CASNSGDTQYF. CDR3 in DNA: TGTGCCAGCAATTCCGGAGATACGCAGTATTTT.

The chain links TRBV5-1 to TRBJ1-4; D uncertain. Looked up from germline, CDR1 is SGHRS and CDR2 is YFSETQ. The CDR3 has 16 residues. The V and J ends lost 0 bases and 5 bases respectively, with 14 bases between them. CDR3 region: CASSLGAAGLNEKLFF. As DNA, the CDR3 is TGCGCCAGCAGCTTGGGGGCCGCGGGTTTAAATGAAAAACTGTTTTTT.

CDR3 DNA sequence: TGTGCCAGCAGGACCAGTTATGGCTACACCTTC. As protein: CASRTSYGYTF. The chain uses TRBV6-5 and TRBJ1-2; D is undetermined. Deletions cut 6 bases from V and 5 bases from J, with 7 bases between. The CDR3 loop spans 11 amino acids. CDR1 is MNHEY, CDR2 SVGAGI, per germline.

This clone was observed once. The V gene is TRBV9, the J gene TRBJ1-3; weak D call: TRBD1 (5 bases). Germline assignment: CDR1 SGDLS and CDR2 YYNGEE. The CDR3 consists of 15 residues. Trimming left V 6 bases short and J 0 bases short, with 13 bases between. The CDR3 DNA sequence: TGTGCCAGCACCCAAGGGGCAGCCTCTGGAAACACCATATATTTT. The encoded protein is CASTQGAASGNTIYF. The whole variable domain, filled in from reference TRBV9 and TRBJ1-3, reads DSGVTQTPKHLITATGQRVTLRCSPRSGDLSVYWYQQSLDQGLQFLIQYYNGEERAKGNILERFSAQQFPDLHSELNLSSLELGDSALYFCASTQGAASGNTIYFGEGSWLTVV.

This chain uses TRBV30 with TRBJ2-3, with a weak D call TRBD2 (5 bases). Germline CDR1 GTSNPN, CDR2 SVGIG (reference sequence). The CDR3 is 12 amino acids. The V end was cut by 4 bases, the J end by 7 bases, with 12 bases between. The CDR3: CAWTSYGNTQYF. Written as DNA, the CDR3 is TGTGCCTGGACTAGCTATGGGAATACGCAGTATTTT.

The chain couples TRBV18 to TRBJ2-7, with D tentatively TRBD1 (7 bases). Germline V lookup: CDR1 KGHSH, CDR2 LQKENI. Trimming took 6 bases from V and 2 from J, leaving 20 bases between them. The CDR3 runs 16 residues. DNA for the CDR3: TGTGCCAGCTCGACCAATAGCCAGGGGGGCCCCTACGAGCAGTACTTC. Protein sequence: CASSTNSQGGPYEQYF.

This clone turned up a few times. The chain joins TRBV11-2 to TRBJ2-2; maybe TRBD1 (5 bases). V was shortened by 6 bases and J by 3 bases, with 8 bases between the two germline ends. Germline CDR1 and CDR2: SGHAT and FQNNGV. The CDR3 has 13 residues. This chain's CDR3 is CASRSRDTGELFF. The DNA of the CDR3 is TGTGCCAGCAGGTCCAGGGACACCGGGGAGCTGTTTTTT.

The gene calls are TRBV29-1 and TRBJ2-7; the match to TRBD2 covers 12 bases. There are 14 residues in the CDR3. Germline V lookup: CDR1 SQVTM, CDR2 ANQGSEA. The J segment lost 6 bases and the V segment lost 1 base, leaving 4 bases of the junction unmatched. CDR3 DNA sequence: TGCAGCGTTGAAGCAACTAGCGGGAGGCGCGAGCAGTACTTC. Its translation: CSVEATSGRREQYF.

V usage is TRBV9 and J usage is TRBJ2-3; D is unresolved. There are 15 residues in the CDR3. Trimming pared 4 bases from V and 2 bases from J, leaving 14 bases between. Germline V CDR1 and CDR2: SGDLS, YYNGEE. This CDR3 is CASSPRSFLTDTQYF. The CDR3 DNA is TGTGCCAGCAGCCCCCGAAGCTTCCTCACAGATACGCAGTATTTT.

The chain carries TRBV9 and TRBJ1-2, with 7 nucleotides matching TRBD1. This CDR3 comprises 14 residues. Germline lookup yields CDR1 SGDLS and CDR2 YYNGEE. V trimming: 0 bases; J trimming: 6 bases; junction bases outside the gene matches: 5. The CDR3 loop is CASSVGYRGHGYTF. CDR3 DNA sequence: TGTGCCAGCAGCGTAGGGTACAGGGGTCATGGCTACACCTTC.